This T cell receptor beta chain was captured by sequencing in a study of cytomegalovirus exposure and HLA in healthy donors. Overall study findings and caveats: Analysis performed later found over 15,000 TCR beta sequences associated with HLA alleles at 0.05 false discovery rate. A list of 150 to 200 TCR beta chains associated with cytomegalovirus was given.

PCR involved 60 Vbeta and 13 Jbeta primers. Libraries were prepared by immunoSEQ multiplex PCR; TCRdb keeps only in-frame clonotypes and omits some of them. The repertoire holds under 200,000 clones, with about three quarters as singletons. The length of the CDR3 is 14 residues. CDR1 is MNHEY, CDR2 SVGAGI, per germline. Trimming took 5 bases from V and 10 from J; bases not matched to a gene: 9. Comment on this clone: What it recognizes is unknown.

This receptor was identified in a man aged 40-49 years in good health and CMV-seronegative. The chain has TRBV6-5 and TRBJ1-4; 8 bases are a match to TRBD1. Source material: PBMCs. The CDR3 sequence is CASSPGQAGGKLFF. DNA for the CDR3: TGTGCCAGCAGTCCGGGACAGGCCGGGGGAAAACTGTTTTTT.